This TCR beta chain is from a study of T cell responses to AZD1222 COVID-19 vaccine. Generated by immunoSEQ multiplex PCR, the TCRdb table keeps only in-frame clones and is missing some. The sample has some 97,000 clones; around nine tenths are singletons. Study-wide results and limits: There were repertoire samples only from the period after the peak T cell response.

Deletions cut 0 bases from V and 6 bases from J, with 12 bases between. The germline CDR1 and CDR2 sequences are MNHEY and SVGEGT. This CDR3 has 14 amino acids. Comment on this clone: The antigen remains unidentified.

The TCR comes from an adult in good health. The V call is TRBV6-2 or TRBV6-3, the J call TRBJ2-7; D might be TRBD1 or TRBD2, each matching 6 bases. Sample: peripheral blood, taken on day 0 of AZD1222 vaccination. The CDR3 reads CASSYSSGGGEQYF. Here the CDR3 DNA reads TGTGCCAGCAGTTACTCGAGTGGAGGGGGCGAGCAGTACTTC.